This T cell receptor beta chain was documented in a study of blood T cell repertoires in COVID-19. Study summary: The cDNA or gDNA used as material had been derived from T cells, B-cell-depleted T cells, or PBMCs.

Participants, roughly 18 to 90 years old, spanned 25 or so US areas. Original data processing: Nucleated cell counts were estimated from reference gene primer amplification. The repertoire was sequenced with immunoSEQ multiplex PCR; TCRdb's copy has only in-frame clones and lacks some. V and J calls and clone size are copied from that table; D and trimming were computed from the DNA. The sample yields approximately 440,000 clones, 90% seen once. Germline V gene data show CDR1 as SGHKS and CDR2 as YYEKEE (reference sequence). The trim removed 0 bases at V and 6 bases at J, leaving 6 bases unmatched. This CDR3 is built from 16 residues.

This TCR came from a man aged 18 to 35 who had recovered from COVID-19. Input material: PBMCs or T cells enriched from blood (not recorded which). The V call is TRBV5-5, the J call TRBJ1-6; the match to TRBD1 covers 7 bases. The CDR3 sequence is CASSLAPGQPNSPLHF. The DNA of the CDR3 is TGTGCCAGCAGCTTGGCGCCGGGACAGCCTAATTCACCCCTCCACTTT.